This passage covers 30 T cell receptor beta chains from one sample sequenced in a study of blood T cell repertoires in COVID-19. Sequencing was performed with immunoSEQ multiplex PCR; in TCRdb, only in-frame clones are kept and a portion is missing. The sample has about 170,000 clones; roughly 81% are singletons. The sample was peripheral blood. The receptors come from a man in his forties who had recovered from COVID-19.

V usage is TRBV3-1 (or the pseudogene TRBV3-2) and J usage is TRBJ2-1, with 12 positions matching TRBD2. Germline values: CDR1 LGHDT, CDR2 YNNKEL (reference sequence). This CDR3 is 21 amino acids long. Trimming cost V 0 bases and J 3 bases; bases outside gene matches: 15. DNA of the CDR3: TGTGCCAGCAGCCAAGAATTACCAATTTCTAGCGGGAGGGACCTCTACAATGAGCAGTTCTTC. It specifies CASSQELPISSGRDLYNEQFF.

The chain couples TRBV5-1 to TRBJ1-4, with a tentative D call TRBD1 (6 bases). The CDR3 loop spans 15 amino acids. V lost 4 bases, J lost 6 bases, and 16 bases lay in between. Germline V CDR1 and CDR2: SGHRS, YFSETQ. The CDR3 DNA follows: TGCGCCAGCAGCCCACAGGGTGGAGGAGATGAAAAACTGTTTTTT. Translation gives CASSPQGGGDEKLFF.

The chain has TRBV2 and TRBJ1-2, with D perhaps TRBD1 (5 bases). V lost 1 base, J lost 5 bases, and 11 bases lay in between. Germline CDR1 and CDR2: SNHLY and FYNNEI. This CDR3 comprises 14 residues. This chain's CDR3 is CASSEDGGSYGYTF. In DNA, the CDR3 is TGTGCCAGCAGTGAAGACGGGGGGTCGTATGGCTACACCTTC. Drawing the rest from reference TRBV2 and TRBJ1-2, the complete variable domain is EPEVTQTPSHQVTQMGQEVILRCVPISNHLYFYWYRQILGQKVEFLVSFYNNEISEKSEIFDDQFSVERPDGSNFTLKIRSTKLEDSAMYFCASSEDGGSYGYTFGSGTRLTVV.

This clone was detected a few times. The chain is built from TRBV6-1 and TRBJ2-7, with 9 positions matching TRBD2. CDR1 and CDR2 (germline): MNHNS, SASEGT. The CDR3 runs 15 residues. The ends lost 1 base at V and 1 base at J; junction bases unmatched: 2. CDR3 loop: CASSEGGGDSYEQYF. As DNA, the CDR3 is TGTGCCAGCAGTGAAGGCGGGGGGGATTCCTACGAGCAGTACTTC.

This chain connects TRBV13 to TRBJ2-5, with TRBD2 matching over 9 bases. Germline V gene sequence: CDR1 PRHDT, CDR2 FYEKMQ (reference sequence). The V and J ends lost 2 bases and 4 bases, in that order; junction bases with no gene match: 8. This CDR3 is built from 16 residues. The CDR3 here is CASSLRGLAGLETQYF. DNA of the CDR3: TGTGCCAGCAGCTTACGGGGGCTAGCGGGGTTAGAGACCCAGTACTTC.

This clone has a handful of counts. The CDR3 region is CASSFVSGNTIYF. The CDR3 coding sequence is TGTGCCAGCAGTTTCGTCTCTGGAAACACCATATATTTT. The chain combines TRBV6-5 with TRBJ1-3; D is unresolved. Per germline, CDR1 MNHEY and CDR2 SVGAGI. The germline V and J ends were trimmed by 4 bases and 0 bases, with 4 bases remaining between them. This CDR3 region has 13 residues.

The rearrangement joins TRBV7-8 to TRBJ2-5; 8 positions match TRBD1. The V and J ends lost 5 bases and 5 bases, in that order; junction bases with no gene match: 7. The CDR3 contains 14 residues. The V gene's germline CDR1 is SGHVS and CDR2 FQNEAQ. The CDR3 bases are TGTGCCAGCAGCCCATACAGGGGGAGGGAGACCCAGTACTTC. Translated, it gives CASSPYRGRETQYF.

V is TRBV30 and J is TRBJ1-2; a weak D match, TRBD1 (6 bases). Trimming took off 1 base at V and 0 bases at J, with 6 bases between the two ends. Germline loops: CDR1 GTSNPN, CDR2 SVGIG (reference sequence). The CDR3 runs to 13 residues. Written as DNA, the CDR3 is TGTGCCTGGAGTGGGACAGCTAACTATGGCTACACCTTC. It yields the protein CAWSGTANYGYTF.

V usage is TRBV27 and J usage is TRBJ2-1; D might be TRBD1 (6 bases). The V and J ends lost 2 bases and 0 bases respectively, with 8 bases between them. The CDR3 extends over 15 amino acids. CDR1 and CDR2 (germline): MNHEY, SMNVEV (reference sequence). CDR3 DNA: TGTGCCAGCAGTTTAGGGACACGCTCCTACAATGAGCAGTTCTTC. The encoded protein is CASSLGTRSYNEQFF.

The chain links TRBV24-1 to TRBJ2-1; TRBD1 agrees at 9 bases. V dropped 3 bases and J dropped 15; count of bases not matched to a gene: 5. CDR1 and CDR2 from the germline V gene are KGHDR and SFDVKD. The CDR3 loop spans 12 amino acids. The CDR3 DNA follows: TGTGCCACCAGTGATATGGGGACAGGGCTGTTCTTC. It yields the protein CATSDMGTGLFF.

This clone has a single count. The chain links TRBV12-3 or TRBV12-4 to TRBJ2-7; maybe TRBD1 (5 bases). CDR3 size: 12 residues. Between the trimmed V and J ends, which lost 1 base and 6 bases, there was a span of 7 bases. The DNA of the CDR3 is TGTGCCAGCAGTTTAGGGGGCGGCGAGCAGTACTTC. Translating it yields CASSLGGGEQYF.

The rearrangement links TRBV29-1 to TRBJ1-2; D is unresolved. The CDR3 extends over 10 amino acids. The germline gives CDR1 SQVTM, CDR2 ANQGSEA. Between the trimmed V and J ends, which lost 4 bases and 11 bases, there was a span of 11 bases. The chain's CDR3 is CSVGPPQYTF. As DNA, the CDR3 is TGCAGCGTTGGCCCCCCTCAGTACACCTTC.

The chain uses TRBV27 and TRBJ2-4; D perhaps matches TRBD1 (6 bases). The CDR3 is made up of 16 amino acids. Germline V lookup: CDR1 MNHEY, CDR2 SMNVEV (reference sequence). V lost 8 bases to trimming and J lost 0 bases, with 17 bases between them. As DNA, the CDR3 is TGTGCCAGCGGACAACAGGGCGATCTAGCCAAAAACATTCAGTACTTC. Residues: CASGQQGDLAKNIQYF.

The chain recombines TRBV7-8 with TRBJ1-1, with 9 bases that match TRBD1. Germline CDR1 SGHVS, CDR2 FQNEAQ. The length of the CDR3 is 12 residues. V trimming: 5 bases; J trimming: 11 bases; junction bases outside the gene matches: 6. CDR3 amino acids: CASSLPDRGAFF. CDR3 bases: TGTGCCAGCAGCCTACCCGACAGGGGGGCTTTCTTT.

J is TRBJ1-5 and V is TRBV27; D is undetermined. CDR1 is MNHEY and CDR2 is SMNVEV in the germline V gene (reference sequence). The CDR3 is made up of 13 amino acids. V lost 8 bases and J 0 bases, leaving 8 bases between the germline ends. CDR3 region: CASGSVSNQPQHF. CDR3 DNA: TGTGCCAGCGGCTCCGTTAGCAATCAGCCCCAGCATTTT.

The rearrangement uses TRBV4-2 and TRBJ2-3, with no clear D. Germline assignment: CDR1 LGHNA and CDR2 YNFKEQ. There are 12 residues in the CDR3. V lost 1 base, J lost 4 bases, and 3 bases lay in between. The DNA for the CDR3 is TGTGCCAGCAGCCAAGTCTCAGATACGCAGTATTTT. It is translated as CASSQVSDTQYF.

This rearrangement joins TRBV7-9 to TRBJ2-2; no definite D call. Germline CDR1 reads SEHNR; CDR2 reads FQNEAQ (reference sequence). The CDR3 has 14 amino acids. Between the trimmed V and J ends, which lost 6 bases and 0 bases, there was a span of 8 bases. The CDR3 spells CASSQDTNTGELFF. The CDR3 DNA is TGTGCCAGCAGTCAAGACACGAACACCGGGGAGCTGTTTTTT.

The chain recombines TRBV28 with TRBJ1-4, with 9 positions matching TRBD1. Germline-derived CDR1 and CDR2 are MDHEN and SYDVKM. The V and J ends lost 10 bases and 7 bases, in that order; junction bases with no gene match: 7. The CDR3 runs 13 residues. Here the CDR3 DNA reads TGTGCCACTCGAGGGACAGGGAGTGAAAAACTGTTTTTT. Residues: CATRGTGSEKLFF.

This clone appeared once. The gene calls are TRBV29-1 and TRBJ1-2, with 9 bases identical to TRBD1. The germline V gene encodes CDR1 SQVTM and CDR2 ANQGSEA. With 3 bases clipped from V and 4 bases from J, the junction kept 9 bases outside the gene matches. The CDR3 contains 15 residues. CDR3: CSVDSDRGKVYGYTF. The CDR3 nucleotides are TGCAGCGTTGATTCCGACAGGGGGAAGGTCTATGGCTACACCTTC.

J is TRBJ2-5 and V is TRBV30, with 12 bases lining up with TRBD2. The CDR3 contains 16 residues. Trimming at V came to 2 bases and at J to 0 bases, leaving 4 bases not matched to a gene. Looked up from germline, CDR1 is GTSNPN and CDR2 is SVGIG (reference sequence). The CDR3 sequence is CAWSTGLAGYQETQYF. CDR3 nucleotide sequence: TGTGCCTGGAGTACCGGACTAGCGGGGTACCAAGAGACCCAGTACTTC. The entire variable domain, with the rest obtained from reference TRBV30 and TRBJ2-5, is as follows: SQTIHQWPATLVQPVGSPLSLECTVEGTSNPNLYWYRQAAGRGLQLLFYSVGIGQISSEVPQNLSASRPQDRQFILSSKKLLLSDSGFYLCAWSTGLAGYQETQYFGPGTRLLVL.

The J gene is TRBJ1-5, the V gene TRBV7-2, with D unclear. The CDR3 is 13 residues long. V shed 4 bases and J shed 10 bases, with 14 bases lying between them. CDR1 and CDR2 from the germline V gene are SGHTA and FQGNSA. Written as DNA, the CDR3 is TGTGCCAGCAGCTACGGCAGGAACGGACCCCAGCATTTT. Translating gives CASSYGRNGPQHF. The complete variable domain, with remaining parts taken from reference TRBV7-2 and TRBJ1-5, reads GAGVSQSPSNKVTEKGKDVELRCDPISGHTALYWYRQSLGQGLEFLIYFQGNSAPDKSGLPSDRFSAERTGGSVSTLTIQRTQQEDSAVYLCASSYGRNGPQHFGDGTRLSIL.

The gene calls are TRBV24-1 and TRBJ2-1, with a weak D call TRBD1 (6 bases). The CDR3 is 16 residues long. Trimming took off 4 bases at V and 0 bases at J, with 12 bases between the two ends. CDR1 is KGHDR, CDR2 SFDVKD, per germline. The CDR3 is CATSDSDRFSYNEQFF. The CDR3 DNA follows: TGTGCCACCAGTGACTCCGACAGGTTCTCCTACAATGAGCAGTTCTTC.

CDR3 bases: TGTGCCAGCAGCAGGCTCATGAACACTGAAGCTTTCTTT. As protein: CASSRLMNTEAFF. The chain uses TRBV27 and TRBJ1-1, with no clear D. The CDR3 is made up of 13 amino acids. Trimming stripped 6 bases from V and 0 bases from J, with 8 bases between. From germline, CDR1 is MNHEY and CDR2 SMNVEV (reference sequence).

This rearrangement joins TRBV5-1 to TRBJ2-3; D might be TRBD1 (5 bases). Trimming took off 2 bases at V and 2 bases at J, with 6 bases between the two ends. The CDR3 consists of 13 residues. Per germline, CDR1 SGHRS and CDR2 YFSETQ. The CDR3 is CASSLGDTDTQYF. The CDR3 region has the DNA TGCGCCAGCAGCTTAGGGGACACAGATACGCAGTATTTT. The full variable domain, with the rest looked up from reference TRBV5-1 and TRBJ2-3, is KAGVTQTPRYLIKTRGQQVTLSCSPISGHRSVSWYQQTPGQGLQFLFEYFSETQRNKGNFPGRFSGRQFSNSRSEMNVSTLELGDSALYLCASSLGDTDTQYFGPGTRLTVL.

The rearrangement links TRBV4-3 to TRBJ2-7; D may be TRBD1 (6 bases). Germline CDR1 reads LGHNA; CDR2 reads YSLEER. The V and J ends lost 4 bases and 3 bases respectively, with 13 bases between them. The CDR3 runs to 14 residues. CDR3 DNA sequence: TGCGCCAGCAGCCGATCAGGGGCTGTCTACGAGCAGTACTTC. It is translated as CASSRSGAVYEQYF.

The chain recombines TRBV7-9 with TRBJ1-2; the D is unclear. CDR1 and CDR2 (germline): SEHNR, FQNEAQ (reference sequence). The CDR3 spans 12 residues. V was pared by 11 bases and J by 4 bases, with 14 bases between. CDR3 residues: CACQPAGYGYTF. The CDR3 DNA sequence: TGTGCCTGTCAACCGGCGGGCTATGGCTACACCTTC.

The chain combines TRBV11-2 with TRBJ2-1; tentatively, D is TRBD2 (6 bases). Germline-derived CDR1 and CDR2 are SGHAT and FQNNGV. V lost 0 bases and J lost 2, with 8 bases in between. The CDR3 covers 15 residues. The CDR3 bases are TGTGCCAGCAGCTTAGACGGGAGCGCCTACAATGAGCAGTTCTTC. As protein: CASSLDGSAYNEQFF.

This clone was detected a few times. The gene calls are TRBV6-6 and TRBJ2-7; D is perhaps TRBD2 (6 bases). Trimming shortened V by 2 bases and J by 3 bases, and 14 bases separated the two germline ends. The germline gives CDR1 MNHNY, CDR2 SVGAGI (reference sequence). There are 15 residues in the CDR3. The CDR3, as DNA: TGTGCCAGCAGTTACAGGGACTCCGATTTCTACGAGCAGTACTTC. Translating it yields CASSYRDSDFYEQYF.

The chain couples TRBV5-1 to TRBJ2-7; no definite D call. Per the germline V gene, CDR1 is SGHRS and CDR2 is YFSETQ. The CDR3 spans 13 residues. V was cut by 0 bases and J by 3 bases, with 7 bases left in between. The DNA for the CDR3 is TGCGCCAGCAGCTTGGCGCCAGACTACGAGCAGTACTTC. Its protein is CASSLAPDYEQYF.

This clone was seen only once. This chain joins TRBV27 and TRBJ2-1, with D possibly matching TRBD1 (7 bases). The CDR3 totals 13 residues. The ends were cut back, 4 bases at V and 6 bases at J, with 10 bases in the middle. From germline, CDR1 is MNHEY and CDR2 SMNVEV (reference sequence). The CDR3 nucleotides read TGTGCCAGCAGTTATCAGGGGGGCAATGAGCAGTTCTTC. Residues: CASSYQGGNEQFF.